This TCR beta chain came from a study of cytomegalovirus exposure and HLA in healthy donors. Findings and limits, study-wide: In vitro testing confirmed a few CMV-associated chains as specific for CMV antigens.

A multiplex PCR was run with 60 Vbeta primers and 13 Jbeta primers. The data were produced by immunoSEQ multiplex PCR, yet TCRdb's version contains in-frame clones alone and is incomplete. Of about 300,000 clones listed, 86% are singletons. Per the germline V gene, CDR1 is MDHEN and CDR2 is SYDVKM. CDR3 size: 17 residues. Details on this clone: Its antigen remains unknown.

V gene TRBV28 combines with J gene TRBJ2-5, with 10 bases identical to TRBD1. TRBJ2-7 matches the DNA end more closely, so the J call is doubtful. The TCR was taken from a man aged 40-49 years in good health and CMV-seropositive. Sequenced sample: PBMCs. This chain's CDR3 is CASSKQTGGATTYEQYF. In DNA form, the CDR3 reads TGTGCCAGCAGTAAACAGACAGGGGGCGCGACAACCTACGAGCAGTACTTC.